This T cell receptor beta chain derives from a study of T-cell memory formation after mild COVID-19. The V and J ends lost 5 bases and 5 bases respectively, with 12 bases between them. This CDR3 is built from 12 residues. Germline loops: CDR1 DFQATT, CDR2 SNEGSKA (reference sequence). 5'RACE primed at constant segments yielded TCR alpha and TCR beta cDNA libraries bearing sample barcodes and UMIs. MiXCR was run by TCRdb on the 5' RACE reads, yielding one entry per CDR3 protein. The data show some 260,000 distinct CDR3 sequences, with about 17% seen just once and approximately 3.5% held by the top ten. This clonotype has only a few counts.

V gene TRBV20-1 combines with J gene TRBJ2-5, with D possibly TRBD1 on 5 matching bases. Sequencing used PBMCs or a T cell subset sorted from them (not recorded which). The TCR comes from a man between 18 and 35 years old who had mild COVID-19 (a few samples of this study predate the infection). Cell type and time point are not known. This chain's CDR3 is CSAFSRVETQYF. In DNA form, the CDR3 reads TGCAGTGCTTTTTCCAGGGTGGAGACCCAGTACTTC.